This TCR beta chain came from a study of OX40 agonist ivuxolimab in advanced cancers. Study-wide context: Patients with hepatocellular carcinoma, melanoma, renal cell or head and neck cancer made up the dose-escalation patients. Cohort: around 86% men, mean age about 60, aged roughly 20 to 79.

Study-level results: Partial responders at 0.1-3.0 mg/kg had among the lowest clonal expansion.

The V gene lost 3 bases and the J gene lost 4 bases, with 20 bases spanning the gap. Germline loops: CDR1 SNHLY, CDR2 FYNNEI. CDR3 length: 17 residues. In the case of this clone: Its antigen is unknown.

Assay: immunoSEQ multiplex PCR; the TCRdb copy retains only in-frame clones and omits some. The table has tens of thousands of clones, about nine tenths seen once; the top ten hold 5.5% to 7%. This chain uses TRBV2 with TRBJ2-3; tentatively, D is TRBD2 (5 bases). This receptor was taken from an adult with an advanced solid tumor such as melanoma, head and neck, liver or kidney cancer. Specimen: CD4+ or CD8+ T cells sorted from blood, collected in a trial of the OX40 agonist ivuxolimab. The CDR3 loop reads CASSDWLAINSADTQYF. Here the CDR3 DNA reads TGTGCCAGCAGTGATTGGCTAGCAATCAATTCCGCAGATACGCAGTATTTT.